Shown below are 8 T cell receptor beta chains from a single sample sequenced in a study of cytomegalovirus exposure and HLA in healthy donors (dated by TCRdb to about 2017). The library was obtained by the immunoSEQ multiplex PCR assay. The multiplex PCR relied on a mix of 60 forward primers for TCR Vbeta segments and 13 reverse primers for TCR Jbeta segments. As stored in TCRdb, this immuneACCESS dataset retains in-frame rearrangements with V and J assigned. A fraction of the clones does not appear; measured against another copy, unresolved V genes explain less than half of the discrepancy, and the remainder lacks a known reason. The sample table lists 90,000 to 140,000 clones, 69% of them with a count of one. In total, the top ten clones hold under 4% of the sample. Material: PBMCs. The origin of the receptors is a young man in good health and CMV-seronegative.

The chain has TRBV4-3 and TRBJ1-1; D is undetermined. The V gene's germline CDR1 is LGHNA and CDR2 YSLEER. The V gene lost 0 bases and the J gene lost 5 bases, with 16 bases spanning the gap. The CDR3 consists of 16 residues. In nucleotides, the CDR3 is TGCGCCAGCAGCCAAGATCCCCCGGGATCGGAAACTGAAGCTTTCTTT. This encodes CASSQDPPGSETEAFF.

The rearrangement joins TRBV27 to TRBJ1-5; the D is unclear. Trimming stripped 4 bases from V and 5 bases from J, with 9 bases between. The CDR3 has 13 amino acids. Germline assignment: CDR1 MNHEY and CDR2 SMNVEV (reference sequence). This CDR3 is CASSSLPHQPQHF. The CDR3 nucleotides read TGTGCCAGCAGTTCGCTACCCCATCAGCCCCAGCATTTT.

The chain is built from TRBV7-9 and TRBJ1-2; TRBD1 is a possible D gene (5 bases). Trimming took off 8 bases at V and 3 bases at J, with 10 bases between the two ends. Germline V CDR1 and CDR2: SEHNR, FQNEAQ (reference sequence). CDR3 size: 12 residues. The CDR3 DNA sequence: TGTGCCAGCGGGGGGTGGGACTATGGCTACACCTTC. Translated: CASGGWDYGYTF.

The CDR3 here is CASSLGGQGETQYF. The CDR3 nucleotides read TGTGCCAGCAGCTTAGGGGGACAGGGAGAGACCCAGTACTTC. The rearrangement links TRBV7-9 to TRBJ2-5; 9 nucleotides align to TRBD1. Per the germline V gene, CDR1 is SEHNR and CDR2 is FQNEAQ (reference sequence). V was clipped by 1 base and J by 4 bases; unmatched bases: 1. The CDR3 contains 14 residues.

The chain carries TRBV7-6 and TRBJ2-3; 8 positions agree with TRBD2. The CDR3 spans 18 residues. V lost 6 bases to trimming and J lost 4 bases; unmatched junction nucleotides: 18. CDR1 is SGHVS, CDR2 FNYEAQ, per germline. The CDR3 region has the DNA TGTGCCAGCAGTCTAAAGGCCTCCGGGGGGGCTCCGGCAGATACGCAGTATTTT. Protein product: CASSLKASGGAPADTQYF.

A word on this clone: Germline and junction disagree at one end, which may indicate a read error. The rearrangement uses TRBV2 and TRBJ2-6, with D perhaps TRBD1 (5 bases). Germline V gene sequence: CDR1 SNHLY, CDR2 FYNNEI. The CDR3 runs to 15 residues. The CDR3: CASSEEHAGANGLTF. Here the CDR3 DNA reads TGTGCCAGCAGTGAGGAGCACGCTGGGGCCAACGGCCTGACTTTC.

Only one count was recorded for this clone. V usage is TRBV19 and J usage is TRBJ1-4; TRBD1 aligns across 7 bases. Germline V gene sequence: CDR1 LNHDA, CDR2 SQIVND (reference sequence). This CDR3 region has 17 residues. J gave up 5 bases and V 4 bases, and 13 bases lay outside the gene matches. Here the CDR3 DNA reads TGTGCCAGTAGTACCGGGGTTCGCTGGACAGGAAATGAAAAACTGTTTTTT. It is translated as CASSTGVRWTGNEKLFF.

The chain couples TRBV28 to TRBJ1-5; possible D gene TRBD1, 5 bases. Germline CDR1 MDHEN, CDR2 SYDVKM. There are 15 residues in the CDR3. V was trimmed by 6 bases and J by 0 bases, leaving 12 bases between them. Here the CDR3 reads CASRSGLTSNQPQHF. Written as DNA, the CDR3 is TGTGCCAGCAGATCGGGACTGACTAGCAATCAGCCCCAGCATTTT.